The clone carrying this T cell receptor (beta chain) occurred once. The data are from a study of T-cell reconstitution after alpha-beta-depleted transplantation in children. The CDR3 runs to 15 residues. Germline CDR1 reads LNHNV; CDR2 reads YYDKDF (reference sequence). With 0 bases removed from V and 12 bases from J, the gap between germline ends came to 21 bases. Using unique molecular identifiers, the investigators prepared the TCRbeta library. TCRdb fed the PCR reads into MiXCR, producing one record per CDR3 protein. The table includes over 550,000 distinct CDR3 sequences, approximately 10% detected once.

The starting material was PBMCs from the stem cell graft donor, obtained from the stem cell graft. This clonotype originated in a human donor who donated a stem cell graft to a child with acute myeloid leukemia. This chain links TRBV15 with TRBJ2-7; tentatively, D is TRBD1 (5 bases). In DNA, the CDR3 is TGTGCCACCAGCAGAGATGTTTCGTTTAGGGGAAGTGCGTACTTC. This sequence encodes CATSRDVSFRGSAYF. Drawing the rest from reference TRBV15 and TRBJ2-7, the complete variable domain is DAMVIQNPRYQVTQFGKPVTLSCSQTLNHNVMYWYQQKSSQAPKLLFHYYDKDFNNEADTPDNFQSRRPNTSFCFLDIRSPGLGDTAMYLCATSRDVSFRGSAYFGPGTRLTVT.